The clone carrying this T cell receptor beta chain was seen a single time. Its specificity is unknown. The Susac syndrome patients fit the recently defined diagnostic criteria for definite or probable disease. The entry originates in a study of CD8 T cells in Susac syndrome. The RNA, roughly 0.5 to 1 ug, was put through reverse transcription using random hexamers. Using its own MiXCR run on the immunoSEQ multiplex PCR reads, TCRdb lists one record per CDR3 protein. This repertoire shows about 140,000 distinct CDR3 sequences, around 95% found once; its top ten account for roughly 0.14%. Study-level findings and limits: Only a relatively small number of individuals were included in the TCR sequencing and HLA analysis. The authors found no clonal expansion in Susac syndrome CD4+ T cell repertoires.

V dropped 7 bases and J dropped 1 base, with 10 bases sitting between them. The CDR3 loop spans 13 amino acids. In germline, CDR1 is MDHEN, CDR2 SYDVKM. The clonotype was recovered from a human donor with Susac syndrome. Sequenced: CD4+ T cells from PBMCs. This chain connects TRBV28 to TRBJ1-1, with D perhaps TRBD1 (6 bases). The chain's CDR3 is CASKVGGNTEAFF. CDR3 DNA: TGTGCCAGCAAAGTAGGGGGGAACACTGAAGCTTTCTTT.